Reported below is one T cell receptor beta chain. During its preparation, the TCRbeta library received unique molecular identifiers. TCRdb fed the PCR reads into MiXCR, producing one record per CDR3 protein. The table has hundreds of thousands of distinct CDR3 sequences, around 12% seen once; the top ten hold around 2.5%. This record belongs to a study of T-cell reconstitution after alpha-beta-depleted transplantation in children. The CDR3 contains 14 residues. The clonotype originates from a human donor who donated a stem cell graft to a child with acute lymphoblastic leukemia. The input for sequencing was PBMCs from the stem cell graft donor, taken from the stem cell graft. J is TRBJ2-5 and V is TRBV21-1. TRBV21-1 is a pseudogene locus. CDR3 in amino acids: CASSKAHCQETQYF. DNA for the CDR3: TGTGCCAGCAGCAAAGCGCACTGCCAAGAGACCCAGTACTTC.